This TCR beta chain was retrieved from a study of blood T cell repertoires in COVID-19. Overall study context: Sites in the United States, Italy and Spain provided acute and convalescent COVID-19 samples.

V gave up 7 bases and J gave up 6 bases; unmatched junction bases: 7. The length of the CDR3 is 13 residues. Germline-derived CDR1 and CDR2 are SQVTM and ANQGSEA. The method was immunoSEQ multiplex PCR; TCRdb's version includes in-frame clones alone and lacks a portion of them. Of about 240,000 clones in the sample, 85% were seen once. The rearrangement links TRBV29-1 to TRBJ2-1; 9 nucleotides line up with TRBD1. Sequenced input: peripheral blood. The sequence was collected from a man over 45 with COVID-19, enrolled during active disease. The CDR3 is CSGRQGDSNEQFF. Here the CDR3 DNA reads TGCAGCGGCAGACAGGGGGACTCCAATGAGCAGTTCTTC.